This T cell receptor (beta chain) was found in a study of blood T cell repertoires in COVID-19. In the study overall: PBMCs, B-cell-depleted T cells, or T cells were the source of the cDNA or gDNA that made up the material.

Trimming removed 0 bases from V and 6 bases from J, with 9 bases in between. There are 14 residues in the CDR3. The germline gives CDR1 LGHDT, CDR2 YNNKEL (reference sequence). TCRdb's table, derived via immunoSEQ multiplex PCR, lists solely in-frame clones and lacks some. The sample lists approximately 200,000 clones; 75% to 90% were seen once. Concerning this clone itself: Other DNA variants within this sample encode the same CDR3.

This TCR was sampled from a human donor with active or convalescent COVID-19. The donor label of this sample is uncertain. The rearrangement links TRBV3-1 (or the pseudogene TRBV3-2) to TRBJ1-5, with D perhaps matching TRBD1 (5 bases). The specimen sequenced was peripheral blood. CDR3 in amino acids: CASSQDSGGQPQHF. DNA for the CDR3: TGTGCCAGCAGCCAAGATTCCGGGGGTCAGCCCCAGCATTTT.